This T cell receptor beta chain was captured in a study of blood T cell repertoires in COVID-19 (dated by TCRdb to 2019 to 2021). Background for the entire study: Samples covering the acute and convalescent phases of COVID-19 were provided by collaborators in the United States, Italy and Spain. The repertoires were released in a freely available public database intended as a resource for research on the immune response to SARS-CoV-2. The dataset comprised deeply sampled blood TCRbeta repertoires from subjects exposed to, actively infected with, or recovered from COVID-19. The samples were drawn from two sources: the first 160 participants of the ongoing ImmuneRACE study, and fewer than 1,500 subjects contributed by 6 global collaborators. Where HLA class I and class II types were available, the types were taken from metadata supplied by the sample provider, not from assay-based typing. The prospective study material was composed of cDNA or gDNA derived from T cells, B-cell-depleted T cells, or PBMCs. Nearly every sample came with metadata listing a de-identified subject ID, COVID-19 status, age in years and sex.

Overall results and qualifications from the work: How much clinical and demographic metadata was included differed by source and by participant, and the metadata was provided uncurated.

Enrolling through a virtual design, the prospective study's participants ranged in age from roughly 18 to 95 years and lived across roughly 24 United States geographic areas. In the prospective study, participants were assigned to cohorts based on the clinical history participants reported in a screening survey and a study questionnaire. Recovered participants in ImmuneRACE Cohort 3 were defined as having two consecutive negative NP/OP PCR tests, clearance from a healthcare professional, or resolution of symptoms. In the prospective study, mobile phlebotomists collected whole blood, serum and a nasopharyngeal or oropharyngeal swab from each participant. Over an approximately two-month period, participants in the prospective study had the option of providing additional blood draws and questionnaires. Before DNA extraction, blood samples from the prospective study were shipped at room temperature or frozen.

The immunoSEQ Assay, a bias-controlled multiplex PCR, was used to amplify TCRbeta CDR3 regions from genomic DNA. The authors processed their data as follows. Nucleated cell counts per sample were estimated from amplification of reference gene primers within the assay. To quantify the absolute abundance of each unique TCRbeta CDR3 rearrangement, sequence reads were collapsed and filtered. For each sample, productive Simpson clonality was calculated as the square root of Simpson's diversity index across productive rearrangements. Entries here come from immuneACCESS through TCRdb and include only in-frame sequences with V and J called. Some clones fail to appear in such tables; in the studies checked, an unresolved V gene covers under half of the shortfall, and the cause of the remainder is unknown. The DNA was the basis for D and trimming; V, J and clone size are from that table. The sample records more than 200,000 clones, around 87% of which are singletons. The ten largest clones take up 1.5% to 2% of the sample.

Comments on this clone: The antigen it recognizes is unknown. There are no base qualities to consult, and no much larger clone falls within one base.

CDR1 and CDR2, per the germline V gene, are SNHLY and FYNNEI. CDR3 length: 16 amino acids, cysteine to phenylalanine. Only the CDR3 part of the read is kept: 48 bases, read in frame from the first base. V lost 3 bases and J lost 0 bases; the stretch between them is 13 bases long. Specimen: PBMCs or T cells enriched from blood (not recorded which). This sequence uses TRBV2 and TRBJ2-3, with the D gene uncertain. The TCR originated in a woman aged 45-65 years who had recovered from COVID-19. The CDR3: CASSEEQLISTDTQYF. The nucleotide sequence is TGTGCCAGCAGTGAGGAGCAGCTAATTAGCACAGATACGCAGTATTTT. Outside the CDR3, residues come from the reference TRBV2 and TRBJ2-3 proteins, so the full variable domain is: EPEVTQTPSHQVTQMGQEVILRCVPISNHLYFYWYRQILGQKVEFLVSFYNNEISEKSEIFDDQFSVERPDGSNFTLKIRSTKLEDSAMYFCASSEEQLISTDTQYFGPGTRLTVL.